This TCR beta chain was observed in a study of cytomegalovirus exposure and HLA in healthy donors. Germline V gives CDR1 MNHEY, CDR2 SVGAGI. This CDR3 is 14 amino acids long. V was trimmed by 8 bases and J by 1 base, leaving 12 bases between them. In the PCR, 60 Vbeta and 13 Jbeta primers were used. Assay used: immunoSEQ multiplex PCR; TCRdb lists only in-frame clones, some missing. The profile shows 150,000 to 200,000 clones, more than 65% of them singletons. The receptor's source is a woman aged 30 to 39 in good health and CMV-seropositive. Sample: PBMCs. The rearrangement links TRBV6-5 to TRBJ2-4, with D perhaps TRBD2 (6 bases). CDR3 region: CASSGVRAKNIQYF. DNA for the CDR3: TGTGCCAGCTCGGGAGTTAGGGCCAAAAACATTCAGTACTTC.